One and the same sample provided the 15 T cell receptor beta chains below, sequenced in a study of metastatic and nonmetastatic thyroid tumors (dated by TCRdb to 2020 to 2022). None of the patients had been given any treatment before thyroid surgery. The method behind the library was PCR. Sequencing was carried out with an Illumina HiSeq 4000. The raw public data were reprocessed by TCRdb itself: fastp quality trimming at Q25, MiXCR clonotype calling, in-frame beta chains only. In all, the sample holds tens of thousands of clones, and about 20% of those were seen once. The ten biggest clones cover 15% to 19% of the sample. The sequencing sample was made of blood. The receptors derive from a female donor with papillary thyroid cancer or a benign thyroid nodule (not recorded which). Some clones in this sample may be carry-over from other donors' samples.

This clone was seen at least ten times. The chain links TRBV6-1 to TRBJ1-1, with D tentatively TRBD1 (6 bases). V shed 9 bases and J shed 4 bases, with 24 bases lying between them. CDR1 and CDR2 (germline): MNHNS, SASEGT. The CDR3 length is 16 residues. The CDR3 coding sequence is TGTGCCAGTCGGAGGGGGGCCATGTCGAGGGTCACTGAAGCTTTCTTT. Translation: CASRRGAMSRVTEAFF.

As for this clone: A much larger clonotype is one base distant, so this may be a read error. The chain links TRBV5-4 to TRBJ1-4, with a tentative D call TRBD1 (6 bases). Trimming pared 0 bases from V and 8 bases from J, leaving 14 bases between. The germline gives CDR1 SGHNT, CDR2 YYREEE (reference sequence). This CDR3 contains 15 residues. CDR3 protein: CASSLDDRYGEKLFF. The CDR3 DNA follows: TGTGCCAGCAGCTTGGATGACAGGTATGGGGAAAAACTGTTTTTT.

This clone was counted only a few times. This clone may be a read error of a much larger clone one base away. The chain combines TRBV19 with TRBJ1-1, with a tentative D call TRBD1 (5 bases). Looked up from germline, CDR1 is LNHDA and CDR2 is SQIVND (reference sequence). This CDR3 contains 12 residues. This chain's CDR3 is CAGSLLTVEAFF. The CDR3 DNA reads TGTGCCGGTAGTCTCCTGACAGTAGAAGCTTTCTTT. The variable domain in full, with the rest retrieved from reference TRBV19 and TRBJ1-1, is DGGITQSPKYLFRKEGQNVTLSCEQNLNHDAMYWYRQDPGQGLRLIYYSQIVNDFQKGDIAEGYSVSREKKESFPLTVTSAQKNPTAFYLCAGSLLTVEAFFGQGTRLTVV.

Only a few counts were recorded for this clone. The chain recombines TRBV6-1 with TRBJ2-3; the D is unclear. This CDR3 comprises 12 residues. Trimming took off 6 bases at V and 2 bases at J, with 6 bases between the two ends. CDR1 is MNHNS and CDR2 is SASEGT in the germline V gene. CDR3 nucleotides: TGTGCCAGCAGCGTATACACAGATACGCAGTATTTT. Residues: CASSVYTDTQYF.

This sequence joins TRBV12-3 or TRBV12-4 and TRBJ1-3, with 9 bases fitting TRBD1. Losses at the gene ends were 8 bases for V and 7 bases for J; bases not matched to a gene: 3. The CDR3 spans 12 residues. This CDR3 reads CASGTGRNTIYF. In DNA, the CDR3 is TGTGCCAGCGGGACAGGGAGGAACACCATATATTTT.

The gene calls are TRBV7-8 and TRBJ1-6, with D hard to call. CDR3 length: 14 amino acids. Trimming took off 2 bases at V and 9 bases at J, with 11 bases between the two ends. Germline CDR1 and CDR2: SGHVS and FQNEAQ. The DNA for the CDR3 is TGTGCCAGCAGCTTACTATGGCCGGGTTCACCCCTCCACTTT. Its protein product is CASSLLWPGSPLHF.

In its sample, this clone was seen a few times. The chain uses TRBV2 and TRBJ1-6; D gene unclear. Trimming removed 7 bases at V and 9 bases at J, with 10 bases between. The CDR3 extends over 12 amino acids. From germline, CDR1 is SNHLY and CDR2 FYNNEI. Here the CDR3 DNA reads TGTGCCAGCACTGTAGCGTCTTCACCCCTCCACTTT. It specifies CASTVASSPLHF.

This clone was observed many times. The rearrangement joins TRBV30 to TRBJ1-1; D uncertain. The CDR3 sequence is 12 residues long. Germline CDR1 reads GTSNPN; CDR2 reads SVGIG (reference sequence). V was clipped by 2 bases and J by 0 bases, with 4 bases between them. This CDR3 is CAWSYMNTEAFF. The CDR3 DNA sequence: TGTGCCTGGAGTTACATGAACACTGAAGCTTTCTTT.

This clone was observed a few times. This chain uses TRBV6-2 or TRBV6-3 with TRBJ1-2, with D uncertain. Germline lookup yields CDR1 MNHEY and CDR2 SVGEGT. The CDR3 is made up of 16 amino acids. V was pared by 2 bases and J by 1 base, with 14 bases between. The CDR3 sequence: CASSYPKTANNYGYTF. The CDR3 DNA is TGTGCCAGCAGTTACCCAAAAACAGCAAATAACTATGGCTACACCTTC.

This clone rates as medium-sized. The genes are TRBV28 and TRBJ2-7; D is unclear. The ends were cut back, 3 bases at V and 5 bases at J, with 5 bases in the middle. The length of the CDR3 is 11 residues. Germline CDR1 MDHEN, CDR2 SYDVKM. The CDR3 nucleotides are TGTGCCAGCAGTTTTCGTCACGAGCAGTACTTC. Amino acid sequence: CASSFRHEQYF.

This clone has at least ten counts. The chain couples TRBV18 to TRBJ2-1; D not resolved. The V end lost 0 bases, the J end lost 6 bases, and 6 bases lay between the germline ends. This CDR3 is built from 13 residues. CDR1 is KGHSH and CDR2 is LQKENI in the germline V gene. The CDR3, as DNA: TGTGCCAGCTCACCACCGGTTGGCAATGAGCAGTTCTTC. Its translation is CASSPPVGNEQFF.

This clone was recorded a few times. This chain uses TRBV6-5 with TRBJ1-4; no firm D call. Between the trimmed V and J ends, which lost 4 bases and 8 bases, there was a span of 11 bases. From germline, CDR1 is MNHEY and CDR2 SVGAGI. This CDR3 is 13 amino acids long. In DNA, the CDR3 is TGTGCCAGCAGTTTGGTGGTCGTCGAAAAACTGTTTTTT. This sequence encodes CASSLVVVEKLFF.

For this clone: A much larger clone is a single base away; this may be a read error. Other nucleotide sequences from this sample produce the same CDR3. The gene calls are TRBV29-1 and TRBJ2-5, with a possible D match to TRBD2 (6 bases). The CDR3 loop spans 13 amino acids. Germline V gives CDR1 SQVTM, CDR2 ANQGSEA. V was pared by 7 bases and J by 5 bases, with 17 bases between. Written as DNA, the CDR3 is TGCAGCGGTGGGGACGGGGGTGGTGAGACCCAGTACTTC. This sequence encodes CSGGDGGGETQYF.

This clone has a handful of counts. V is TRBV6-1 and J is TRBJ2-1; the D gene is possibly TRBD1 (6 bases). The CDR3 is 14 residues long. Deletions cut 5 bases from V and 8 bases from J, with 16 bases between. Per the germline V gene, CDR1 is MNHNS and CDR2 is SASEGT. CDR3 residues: CASSKQGYPDEQFF. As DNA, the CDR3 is TGTGCCAGCAGTAAACAGGGTTATCCCGATGAGCAGTTCTTC.

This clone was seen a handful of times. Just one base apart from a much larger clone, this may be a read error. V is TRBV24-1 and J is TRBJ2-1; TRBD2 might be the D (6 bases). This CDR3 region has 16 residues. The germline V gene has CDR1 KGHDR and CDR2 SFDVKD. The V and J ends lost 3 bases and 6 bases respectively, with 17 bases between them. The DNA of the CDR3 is TGTGCCACCAGTGATCCCTCTAGCGAGACCGGCAATGAGCAGTTCTTC. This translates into CATSDPSSETGNEQFF.